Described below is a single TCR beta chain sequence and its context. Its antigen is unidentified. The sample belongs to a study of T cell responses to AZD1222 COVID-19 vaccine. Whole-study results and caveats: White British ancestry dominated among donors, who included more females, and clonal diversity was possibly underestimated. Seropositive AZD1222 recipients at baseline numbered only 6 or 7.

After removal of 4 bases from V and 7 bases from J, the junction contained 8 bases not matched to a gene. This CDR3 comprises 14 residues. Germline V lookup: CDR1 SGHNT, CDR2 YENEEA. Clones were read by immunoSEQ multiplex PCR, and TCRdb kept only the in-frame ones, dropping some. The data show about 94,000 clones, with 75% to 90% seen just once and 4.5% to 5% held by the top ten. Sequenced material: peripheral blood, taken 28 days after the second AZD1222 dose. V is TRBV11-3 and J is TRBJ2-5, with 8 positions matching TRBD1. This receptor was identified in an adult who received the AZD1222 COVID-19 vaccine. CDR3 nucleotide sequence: TGTGCCAGCAGCTCCACAGGGGGGCTTGGGACCCAGTACTTC. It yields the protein CASSSTGGLGTQYF.